The 28 T cell receptor beta chains listed next were all sequenced from one sample in a study of T cell repertoires in cytomegalovirus infection. Their antigens remain unidentified. TCRdb re-analysed the reads in MiXCR, keeping a single row per CDR3 protein. The sample carries some 940,000 distinct CDR3 sequences, 31% recorded once. Sequences were derived from cultured CD8+ T cells from PBMCs, sampled from culture after CMV antigen stimulation. All receptors come from a human donor in good health (CMV status not recorded). Some clones in this sample may be carry-over from other donors' samples.

This clonotype occurred a few times. The chain couples TRBV7-6 to TRBJ2-1, with TRBD1 matching over 7 bases. Per the germline V gene, CDR1 is SGHVS and CDR2 is FNYEAQ. The CDR3 is 15 residues long. The V and J ends lost 1 base and 2 bases, in that order; junction bases with no gene match: 2. The CDR3: CASSLEDRTYNEQFF. The CDR3 coding sequence is TGTGCCAGCAGCTTAGAGGACAGGACCTACAATGAGCAGTTCTTC.

The chain links TRBV7-6 to TRBJ2-2; D gene ambiguous. The V gene lost 1 base and the J gene lost 5 bases, with 11 bases spanning the gap. This CDR3 comprises 15 residues. Germline V gene data show CDR1 as SGHVS and CDR2 as FNYEAQ. The CDR3 here is CASSLGFRTTGELFF. The DNA of the CDR3 is TGTGCCAGCAGCTTAGGATTCAGGACGACCGGGGAGCTGTTTTTT.

The chain's CDR3 is CASSYGEGAYEQYV. CDR3 coding DNA: TGTGCCAGCAGTTACGGTGAGGGGGCTTACGAGCAGTACGTC. The gene calls are TRBV6-2 or TRBV6-3 and TRBJ2-7, with 7 bases identical to TRBD1. V gave up 2 bases and J gave up 4 bases; unmatched junction bases: 5. Germline CDR1 MNHEY, CDR2 SVGEGT. The CDR3 has 14 amino acids.

The rearrangement joins TRBV6-2 or TRBV6-3 to TRBJ1-2; D remains unclear. This CDR3 is built from 11 residues. Between the trimmed V and J ends, which lost 1 base and 7 bases, there was a span of 4 bases. Germline assignment: CDR1 MNHEY and CDR2 SVGEGT. This CDR3 reads CASSYFLGYTF. For the CDR3, the DNA is TGTGCCAGCAGTTACTTTCTTGGCTACACCTTC.

This clonotype was observed at least ten times. The gene calls are TRBV27 and TRBJ2-5, with D possibly TRBD1 on 5 matching bases. Trimming removed 3 bases at V and 2 bases at J, with 13 bases between. Germline-derived CDR1 and CDR2 are MNHEY and SMNVEV (reference sequence). This CDR3 has 15 residues. DNA of the CDR3: TGTGCCAGCAGTTTGTTCTACGGACAACAAGAGACCCAGTACTTC. Amino acids: CASSLFYGQQETQYF.

Only a few counts were recorded for this clonotype. The chain links TRBV4-1 to TRBJ1-1; the D gene is possibly TRBD1 (5 bases). The V end lost 6 bases, the J end lost 6 bases, and 8 bases lay between the germline ends. Germline V gene sequence: CDR1 MGHRA, CDR2 YSYEKL. The CDR3 contains 11 residues. CDR3 sequence (DNA): TGCGCCAGCAGACTGGGGGCTGAAGCTTTCTTT. Amino acids: CASRLGAEAFF.

CDR3 amino acids: CASSEKGAGVNEKLFF. CDR3 sequence (DNA): TGTGCCAGCAGTGAAAAAGGGGCAGGTGTTAATGAAAAACTGTTTTTT. The rearrangement joins TRBV25-1 to TRBJ1-4; tentative D call: TRBD1 (5 bases). The germline V gene encodes CDR1 MGHDK and CDR2 SYGVNS. The CDR3 length is 16 residues. V was trimmed by 2 bases and J by 4 bases, leaving 14 bases between them. The variable domain in full, completed from reference TRBV25-1 and TRBJ1-4, reads EADIYQTPRYLVIGTGKKITLECSQTMGHDKMYWYQQDPGMELHLIHYSYGVNSTEKGDLSSESTVSRIRTEHFPLTLESARPSHTSQYLCASSEKGAGVNEKLFFGSGTQLSVL.

The chain joins TRBV28 to TRBJ2-3; D possibly uses TRBD1 or TRBD2 (5 bases each). V lost 0 bases, J lost 2 bases, and 9 bases lay in between. The CDR3 spans 15 residues. Germline lookup yields CDR1 MDHEN and CDR2 SYDVKM. The CDR3 reads CASSLWGDNTDTQYF. DNA for the CDR3: TGTGCCAGCAGTTTATGGGGGGATAACACAGATACGCAGTATTTT.

V is TRBV7-9 and J is TRBJ1-2; perhaps TRBD1 as D (5 bases). Trimming pared 3 bases from V and 4 bases from J, leaving 15 bases between. CDR1 SEHNR and CDR2 FQNEAQ come from the germline V gene (reference sequence). This CDR3 region has 15 residues. Here the CDR3 reads CASSLAGPSSYGYTF. CDR3 nucleotides: TGTGCCAGCAGCTTGGCAGGGCCTTCAAGCTATGGCTACACCTTC.

This clonotype was detected a few times. The chain is built from TRBV4-1 and TRBJ1-2; maybe TRBD1 (6 bases). Germline CDR1 and CDR2: MGHRA and YSYEKL. Trimming cost V 0 bases and J 1 base, with 9 bases left between them. The CDR3 length is 15 residues. The CDR3 bases are TGCGCCAGCAGCCAAGATTGGGGGCATAACTATGGCTACACCTTC. This gives the protein CASSQDWGHNYGYTF.

The chain links TRBV6-8 to TRBJ1-6; D is perhaps TRBD1 (6 bases). CDR1 and CDR2 from the germline V gene are MNHGY and SAAAGT. This CDR3 has 13 amino acids. The V and J ends lost 8 bases and 4 bases respectively, with 9 bases between them. Written as DNA, the CDR3 is TGTGCCAGCTGGGACAATTATAATTCACCCCTCCACTTT. It encodes CASWDNYNSPLHF.

This clonotype was observed a handful of times. The gene calls are TRBV6-2 or TRBV6-3 and TRBJ2-7; TRBD2 matches 11 bases. There are 14 residues in the CDR3. V lost 6 bases and J lost 6; bases outside the gene matches: 7. Germline V gene lookup returns CDR1 MNHEY and CDR2 SVGEGT. In nucleotides, the CDR3 is TGTGCCAGCAGCTTCACTAGCGGGGGAAGCGAGCAGTACGTC. This translates into CASSFTSGGSEQYV.

Here the CDR3 DNA reads TGTGCCAGCAGCCCCGGCGGGGGACTCGTCGCCCTCCACTTT. Amino acids: CASSPGGGLVALHF. The V call is TRBV7-6, the J call TRBJ1-6; TRBD1 is a possible D gene (5 bases). Trimming removed 5 bases at V and 14 bases at J, with 19 bases between. CDR3 length equals 14 residues. The germline V gene encodes CDR1 SGHVS and CDR2 FNYEAQ. The full variable domain, with the rest looked up from reference TRBV7-6 and TRBJ1-6, is GAGVSQSPRYKVTKRGQDVALRCDPISGHVSLYWYRQALGQGPEFLTYFNYEAQQDKSGLPNDRFSAERPEGSISTLTIQRTEQRDSAMYRCASSPGGGLVALHFGNGTRLTVT.

The chain recombines TRBV11-3 with TRBJ1-5, with no clear D. The V gene lost 2 bases and the J gene lost 3 bases, with 11 bases spanning the gap. The CDR3 is 15 amino acids. Looked up from germline, CDR1 is SGHNT and CDR2 is YENEEA. The CDR3 region is CASSLNRQTNQPQHF. CDR3 sequence (DNA): TGTGCCAGCAGCTTAAATCGGCAGACCAATCAGCCCCAGCATTTT.

This clonotype has only a few counts. This chain uses TRBV12-3 or TRBV12-4 with TRBJ2-3; no clear D gene. This CDR3 spans 14 amino acids. Trimming left V 1 base short and J 0 bases short, with 5 bases between. The CDR3 region is CASSLVPSTDTQYF. The CDR3 region has the DNA TGTGCCAGCAGTTTAGTCCCCAGCACAGATACGCAGTATTTT.

A few counts support this clonotype. This chain joins TRBV7-9 and TRBJ2-7, with D unresolved. The CDR3 has 13 amino acids. Trimming took 7 bases from V and 3 from J, leaving 13 bases between them. Germline values: CDR1 SEHNR, CDR2 FQNEAQ (reference sequence). This CDR3 reads CASTNTPLYEQYF. For the CDR3, the DNA is TGTGCCAGCACCAATACCCCCCTCTACGAGCAGTACTTC.

This clonotype was observed at least ten times. CDR3 loop: CASRAGLYNEQFF. The CDR3 DNA reads as TGTGCCAGCAGGGCGGGGCTCTACAATGAGCAGTTCTTC. The chain joins TRBV12-3 or TRBV12-4 to TRBJ2-1, with a weak D call TRBD2 (6 bases). The ends were cut back, 6 bases at V and 3 bases at J, with 9 bases in the middle. This CDR3 spans 13 amino acids.

The gene calls are TRBV27 and TRBJ1-1; the D is unclear. Germline-derived CDR1 and CDR2 are MNHEY and SMNVEV (reference sequence). CDR3 length equals 13 residues. V lost 3 bases to trimming and J lost 6 bases, with 11 bases between them. The CDR3 DNA reads as TGTGCCAGCAGTTTCTTGGGTTTTGCTGAAGCTTTCTTT. This gives the protein CASSFLGFAEAFF.

The V call is TRBV10-3, the J call TRBJ1-1, with unresolved D. Per the germline V gene, CDR1 is ENHRY and CDR2 is SYGVKD. Trimming stripped 10 bases from V and 5 bases from J, with 11 bases between. There are 11 residues in the CDR3. CDR3: CATTTGTEAFF. As DNA, the CDR3 is TGTGCCACCACGACGGGAACTGAAGCTTTCTTT.

This clonotype was counted a single time. This sequence joins TRBV20-1 and TRBJ2-5; 8 nucleotides line up with TRBD2. CDR1 is DFQATT and CDR2 is SNEGSKA in the germline V gene (reference sequence). Unmatched junction bases numbered 3, after V lost 5 bases and J lost 1 base. CDR3 length: 13 residues. The CDR3 DNA follows: TGCAGTGCTTTTCGGGAGGGCCAAGAGACCCAGTACTTC. Amino acids: CSAFREGQETQYF.

The V gene is TRBV19, the J gene TRBJ1-1; D gene ambiguous. The CDR3 covers 14 residues. Trimming cost V 0 bases and J 7 bases, with 12 bases left between them. The germline gives CDR1 LNHDA, CDR2 SQIVND (reference sequence). The CDR3 nucleotides read TGTGCCAGTAGTATAGATCTAGGCCACAATGAAGCTTTCTTT. Translating it yields CASSIDLGHNEAFF.

J is TRBJ2-1 and V is TRBV4-1; 11 nucleotides align to TRBD2. Germline loops: CDR1 MGHRA, CDR2 YSYEKL. V shed 4 bases, J shed 1 base, and the junction held 9 bases outside the gene matches. This CDR3 spans 18 amino acids. CDR3 in amino acids: CASSRRTSGPSSYNEQFF. Here the CDR3 DNA reads TGCGCCAGCAGCCGGCGGACTAGCGGGCCTTCTTCCTACAATGAGCAGTTCTTC.

J is TRBJ2-2 and V is TRBV2; maybe TRBD1 (5 bases). V lost 8 bases and J lost 5, with 9 bases in between. The CDR3 covers 12 residues. Germline CDR1 is SNHLY and CDR2 is FYNNEI. This chain's CDR3 is CASLGATGELFF. The CDR3 DNA reads TGTGCCAGCTTAGGGGCGACCGGGGAGCTGTTTTTT.

The rearrangement joins TRBV5-5 to TRBJ1-4; D is undetermined. This CDR3 comprises 17 residues. The germline V gene has CDR1 SGHKS and CDR2 YYEKEE (reference sequence). Trimming removed 1 base from V and 0 bases from J, with 13 bases in between. CDR3 amino acids: CASSLMGLFTTNEKLFF. For the CDR3, the DNA is TGTGCCAGCAGCTTGATGGGTCTCTTTACAACTAATGAAAAACTGTTTTTT.

This clonotype was counted only a few times. The rearrangement uses TRBV7-6 and TRBJ1-6, with TRBD1 identical over 9 bases. The CDR3 spans 14 residues. The V gene's germline CDR1 is SGHVS and CDR2 FNYEAQ. Trimming removed 5 bases from V and 8 bases from J; junction bases left unmatched: 4. The CDR3 bases are TGTGCCAGCAGCCCAACAGGGGGCGATTCACCCCTCCACTTT. This encodes CASSPTGGDSPLHF.

The chain carries TRBV4-1 and TRBJ2-3; 7 nucleotides line up with TRBD2. The CDR3 spans 16 residues. Germline V lookup: CDR1 MGHRA, CDR2 YSYEKL. Unmatched junction bases numbered 4, after V lost 1 base and J lost 0 bases. CDR3 DNA sequence: TGCGCCAGCAGCCAAGCCGCGGGGGTTAGCACAGATACGCAGTATTTT. Translated, it gives CASSQAAGVSTDTQYF.

The chain links TRBV19 to TRBJ2-7, with no clear D. V lost 1 base to trimming and J lost 3 bases, with 7 bases between them. CDR1 and CDR2 from the germline V gene are LNHDA and SQIVND (reference sequence). The CDR3 runs to 13 residues. The CDR3 nucleotides are TGTGCCAGTAGTATAGGCAGAAACTACGAGCAGTACGTC. It codes for CASSIGRNYEQYV.

This chain connects TRBV27 to TRBJ1-1, with 11 bases that match TRBD1. This CDR3 has 16 amino acids. The V and J ends lost 2 bases and 2 bases, in that order; junction bases with no gene match: 4. CDR1 MNHEY and CDR2 SMNVEV come from the germline V gene (reference sequence). CDR3 in DNA: TGTGCCAGCAGTTTACCCGGGACAGGGGGTAACACTGAAGCTTTCTTT. Its translation is CASSLPGTGGNTEAFF.